The next 2 T cell receptor beta chains were all read from a single sample in a study of blood T cells in healthy people across ages. Primed by a sample-barcoded 5' primer and a J-beta primer mix, a second PCR proceeded for roughly 6 to 12 cycles. MiXCR was run by TCRdb on the 5' RACE reads, yielding one entry per CDR3 protein. In the table there are hundreds of thousands of distinct CDR3 sequences, under 70% of which are singletons. The sequenced material came from blood. The receptor source for this set is a man in his sixties in good health.

This clonotype was counted only a few times. The chain uses TRBV7-9 and TRBJ2-7, with 7 nucleotides matching TRBD1. The CDR3 is 13 residues long. Germline-derived CDR1 and CDR2 are SEHNR and FQNEAQ (reference sequence). V lost 5 bases, J lost 3 bases, and 4 bases stayed unmatched. CDR3 residues: CASSRTGRYEQYF. The DNA of the CDR3 is TGTGCCAGCAGCCGGACAGGCCGCTACGAGCAGTACTTC.

The chain employs TRBV5-1 and TRBJ1-5, with 8 bases fitting TRBD1. The germline V gene has CDR1 SGHRS and CDR2 YFSETQ. This CDR3 has 16 amino acids. J was trimmed by 1 base and V by 3 bases; bases with no gene match: 6. The CDR3 protein is CASSSGTGGSNQPQHF. CDR3 coding DNA: TGCGCCAGCAGCTCCGGGACAGGCGGGAGCAATCAGCCCCAGCATTTT.